Listed here are 28 T cell receptor beta chains from one sample, sequenced in a study of cytomegalovirus exposure and HLA in healthy donors. Assay used: immunoSEQ multiplex PCR; TCRdb lists only in-frame clones, some missing. Of 220,000 or so clones listed, about 93% are singletons. What was sequenced was PBMCs. Every receptor here comes from a woman under 30 in good health and CMV-seronegative.

This sequence joins TRBV27 and TRBJ1-4, with D possibly TRBD1 on 5 matching bases. The CDR3 has 15 amino acids. Germline V gives CDR1 MNHEY, CDR2 SMNVEV (reference sequence). V lost 0 bases, J lost 8 bases, and 13 bases lay in between. The CDR3 DNA reads as TGTGCCAGCAGTTTATCTTTGGGGCTGGGGGAAAAACTGTTTTTT. Translated: CASSLSLGLGEKLFF.

The V gene is TRBV30, the J gene TRBJ1-2; D call uncertain. Germline V gives CDR1 GTSNPN, CDR2 SVGIG (reference sequence). The V end was cut by 2 bases, the J end by 4 bases, with 8 bases between. CDR3 length equals 12 residues. The DNA of the CDR3 is TGTGCCTGGAGTCCTAAGTTCTATGGCTACACCTTC. Its protein is CAWSPKFYGYTF.

V and J are TRBV5-4 and TRBJ2-7, with a weak D call TRBD2 (6 bases). CDR3 length equals 17 residues. Trimming took 2 bases from V and 2 from J, leaving 20 bases between them. The V gene's germline CDR1 is SGHNT and CDR2 YYREEE (reference sequence). The CDR3 DNA reads as TGTGCCAGCAGCTTCGACCCACCGGGACTTCGGCCCTACGAGCAGTACTTC. It specifies CASSFDPPGLRPYEQYF.

This rearrangement joins TRBV27 to TRBJ1-2; 7 nucleotides agree with TRBD1. Germline V CDR1 and CDR2: MNHEY, SMNVEV (reference sequence). V shed 6 bases and J 4 bases; nucleotides not matched to a gene: 5. The CDR3 runs 13 residues. CDR3 nucleotide sequence: TGTGCCAGCAGGCCACAGGGGTCCTATGGCTACACCTTC. It codes for CASRPQGSYGYTF.

The V and J genes are TRBV11-2 and TRBJ2-7; 8 bases match TRBD2. The CDR3 is 15 amino acids. Germline V gene data show CDR1 as SGHAT and CDR2 as FQNNGV. V was pared by 6 bases and J by 2 bases, with 9 bases of the junction left unmatched. This CDR3 is CASSFFSGTTYEQYF. The CDR3 bases are TGTGCCAGCAGTTTCTTTAGCGGGACTACCTACGAGCAGTACTTC.

The genes are TRBV4-1 and TRBJ2-7; the D gene is possibly TRBD1 (5 bases). Germline CDR1 MGHRA, CDR2 YSYEKL. The CDR3 has 12 amino acids. The V and J ends lost 3 bases and 6 bases respectively, with 9 bases between them. CDR3 loop: CASSQAGFEQYF. CDR3 bases: TGCGCCAGCAGCCAGGCAGGGTTCGAGCAGTACTTC.

This chain links TRBV28 with TRBJ2-7; 11 bases line up with TRBD1. Trimming at V came to 8 bases and at J to 2 bases, leaving 2 bases not matched to a gene. CDR1 and CDR2 from the germline V gene are MDHEN and SYDVKM. The CDR3 loop spans 13 amino acids. The DNA for the CDR3 is TGTGCCAGCGCGGGACAGGGGGCCTACGAGCAGTACTTC. Its translation: CASAGQGAYEQYF.

This clone was detected a few times. The rearrangement joins TRBV19 to TRBJ1-5; 11 positions match TRBD1. The CDR3 sequence is 15 residues long. The V segment lost 5 bases and the J segment 6 bases; nucleotides outside the gene matches: 6. Germline CDR1 is LNHDA and CDR2 is SQIVND (reference sequence). The CDR3 sequence: CASSPPGTGGQPQHF. The CDR3 DNA reads as TGTGCCAGTAGTCCCCCCGGGACAGGGGGTCAGCCCCAGCATTTT.

This clone has a handful of counts. The rearrangement joins TRBV5-4 to TRBJ2-7, with 7 positions matching TRBD2. Germline CDR1 reads SGHNT; CDR2 reads YYREEE (reference sequence). The trim removed 0 bases at V and 2 bases at J, leaving 5 bases unmatched. The CDR3 consists of 15 residues. The DNA of the CDR3 is TGTGCCAGCAGCTTGGCTAGCGGCCAAGCCTACGAGCAGTACTTC. This sequence encodes CASSLASGQAYEQYF. Complete variable domain (other parts from reference TRBV5-4 and TRBJ2-7): ETGVTQSPTHLIKTRGQQVTLRCSSQSGHNTVSWYQQALGQGPQFIFQYYREEENGRGNFPPRFSGLQFPNYSSELNVNALELDDSALYLCASSLASGQAYEQYFGPGTRLTVT.

This chain uses TRBV28 with TRBJ1-5, with TRBD1 as a possible D gene (6 bases). This CDR3 has 13 residues. V was shortened by 7 bases and J by 3 bases, with 10 bases between the two germline ends. The germline gives CDR1 MDHEN, CDR2 SYDVKM. The CDR3, as DNA: TGTGCCAGCATGTGGACAGACAATCAGCCCCAGCATTTT. Its protein is CASMWTDNQPQHF.

The chain recombines TRBV30 with TRBJ1-2; 8 bases match TRBD1. Germline-derived CDR1 and CDR2 are GTSNPN and SVGIG (reference sequence). J gave up 8 bases and V 5 bases, and 10 bases lay outside the gene matches. The CDR3 runs to 13 residues. The CDR3 here is CAWPRTGSQGYTF. The CDR3 DNA sequence: TGTGCCTGGCCTAGGACAGGGTCCCAAGGCTACACCTTC.

V is TRBV11-2 and J is TRBJ1-5, with 9 bases matching TRBD1. The CDR3 runs to 18 residues. J was trimmed by 1 base and V by 4 bases; bases with no gene match: 11. Germline CDR1 reads SGHAT; CDR2 reads FQNNGV. The CDR3 reads CASSSWPGQGNSNQPQHF. In nucleotides, the CDR3 is TGTGCCAGCAGCTCCTGGCCGGGACAGGGTAACAGCAATCAGCCCCAGCATTTT.

The V and J genes are TRBV6-4 and TRBJ2-2; D may be TRBD2 (7 bases). CDR1 and CDR2 (germline): MRHNA, SNTAGT. Trimming took off 3 bases at V and 1 base at J, with 9 bases between the two ends. This CDR3 comprises 15 residues. CDR3 nucleotides: TGTGCCAGCAGTGAGGGGGGGCAGAACACCGGGGAGCTGTTTTTT. It yields the protein CASSEGGQNTGELFF.

This sequence joins TRBV4-1 and TRBJ2-5, with 8 bases identical to TRBD2. This CDR3 is built from 17 residues. Germline values: CDR1 MGHRA, CDR2 YSYEKL. V shed 3 bases and J 1 base; nucleotides not matched to a gene: 10. The CDR3 spells CASSQVSAGAPQETQYF. The CDR3 DNA reads as TGCGCCAGCAGCCAGGTCTCAGCGGGAGCGCCCCAAGAGACCCAGTACTTC.

The V call is TRBV30, the J call TRBJ2-2, with TRBD1 identical over 8 bases. With V trimmed by 4 bases and J by 4 bases, 14 bases remained unmatched. Germline CDR1 is GTSNPN and CDR2 is SVGIG (reference sequence). The CDR3 covers 17 residues. CDR3 residues: CAWIRETGVRVTGELFF. CDR3 DNA sequence: TGTGCCTGGATACGCGAGACAGGGGTTCGGGTCACCGGGGAGCTGTTTTTT.

The chain couples TRBV5-4 to TRBJ1-2; 8 nucleotides match TRBD1. The junction had 5 bases not matched to a gene; V was cut back by 2 bases and J by 8 bases. Germline CDR1 and CDR2: SGHNT and YYREEE (reference sequence). The CDR3 covers 13 residues. In DNA, the CDR3 is TGTGCCAGCAGCTTTCGGACAGGGAACGGCTACACCTTC. Translation: CASSFRTGNGYTF. Complete variable domain (other parts from reference TRBV5-4 and TRBJ1-2): ETGVTQSPTHLIKTRGQQVTLRCSSQSGHNTVSWYQQALGQGPQFIFQYYREEENGRGNFPPRFSGLQFPNYSSELNVNALELDDSALYLCASSFRTGNGYTFGSGTRLTVV.

The CDR3 protein is CASSLSGRLETQYF. The CDR3 coding sequence is TGTGCCAGCAGCTTGAGCGGGAGGCTGGAGACCCAGTACTTC. The rearrangement links TRBV7-7 to TRBJ2-5, with 9 bases identical to TRBD2. Germline V gives CDR1 SSHAT, CDR2 FNYEAQ (reference sequence). V shed 3 bases and J 5 bases; nucleotides not matched to a gene: 4. CDR3 size: 14 residues.

In DNA, the CDR3 is TGTGCCAGTGTGCAGGGGGCCGACGACGGAGAGCAGTACTTC. Amino acid sequence: CASVQGADDGEQYF. The chain employs TRBV9 and TRBJ2-7, with 8 nucleotides matching TRBD1. The V segment lost 8 bases and the J segment 7 bases; nucleotides outside the gene matches: 14. The CDR3 has 14 residues. Germline lookup yields CDR1 SGDLS and CDR2 YYNGEE. Full variable domain (rest looked up from reference TRBV9 and TRBJ2-7): DSGVTQTPKHLITATGQRVTLRCSPRSGDLSVYWYQQSLDQGLQFLIQYYNGEERAKGNILERFSAQQFPDLHSELNLSSLELGDSALYFCASVQGADDGEQYFGPGTRLTVT.

J is TRBJ2-1 and V is TRBV10-3; 10 bases agree with TRBD2. The V gene end was trimmed by 2 bases and the J gene end by 8 bases; junction bases not matched to a gene: 9. The germline V gene has CDR1 ENHRY and CDR2 SYGVKD. This CDR3 is 16 amino acids long. CDR3: CAISEGGSGRIDEQFF. The CDR3 nucleotides read TGTGCCATCAGTGAGGGGGGTAGCGGGAGGATCGATGAGCAGTTCTTC.

This clone has only a few counts. The chain links TRBV7-9 to TRBJ2-1, with 8 positions matching TRBD2. Germline V lookup: CDR1 SEHNR, CDR2 FQNEAQ (reference sequence). This CDR3 is built from 15 residues. V was clipped by 5 bases and J by 6 bases; unmatched bases: 9. The CDR3 spells CASSPGLAAINEQFF. The DNA of the CDR3 is TGTGCCAGCAGCCCTGGACTAGCCGCTATCAATGAGCAGTTCTTC.

This chain joins TRBV30 and TRBJ2-7; the match to TRBD1 covers 12 bases. The CDR3 runs 14 residues. With 3 bases clipped from V and 6 bases from J, the junction kept 6 bases outside the gene matches. The germline gives CDR1 GTSNPN, CDR2 SVGIG (reference sequence). In DNA, the CDR3 is TGTGCCTGGAGATATCGGGACAGGGGGCGCGAGCAGTACTTC. Translating gives CAWRYRDRGREQYF. Supplemented by reference TRBV30 and TRBJ2-7, the full variable domain reads SQTIHQWPATLVQPVGSPLSLECTVEGTSNPNLYWYRQAAGRGLQLLFYSVGIGQISSEVPQNLSASRPQDRQFILSSKKLLLSDSGFYLCAWRYRDRGREQYFGPGTRLTVT.

The chain has TRBV6-1 and TRBJ2-5, with TRBD2 matching over 10 bases. V shed 6 bases and J 4 bases; nucleotides not matched to a gene: 8. CDR1 and CDR2 from the germline V gene are MNHNS and SASEGT. The CDR3 length is 15 residues. CDR3 residues: CASRESGRASETQYF. The CDR3 region has the DNA TGTGCCAGCAGGGAGAGCGGGAGGGCCTCAGAGACCCAGTACTTC.

The chain employs TRBV6-1 and TRBJ1-4; 9 positions match TRBD1. The CDR3 contains 14 residues. Germline V gene data show CDR1 as MNHNS and CDR2 as SASEGT. Losses at the gene ends were 6 bases for V and 8 bases for J; bases not matched to a gene: 7. CDR3 nucleotides: TGTGCCAGCAGCCGACAGGGGGTGCGGGAAAAACTGTTTTTT. Translation: CASSRQGVREKLFF.

The CDR3 DNA reads TGTGCCAGCAGTGCGCCTAGCGGGAGGAGGTATTTT. Protein: CASSAPSGRRYF. V usage is TRBV6-5 and J usage is TRBJ2-3, with 11 bases identical to TRBD2. Trimming at V came to 5 bases and at J to 14 bases, leaving 6 bases not matched to a gene. The CDR3 runs 12 residues. From germline, CDR1 is MNHEY and CDR2 SVGAGI.

The V call is TRBV5-1, the J call TRBJ1-2; TRBD1 matches at 7 bases. Losses at the gene ends were 0 bases for V and 8 bases for J; bases not matched to a gene: 7. There are 14 residues in the CDR3. Germline CDR1 is SGHRS and CDR2 is YFSETQ. In DNA form, the CDR3 reads TGCGCCAGCAGCTTGGGACAGGGCATTGAGGGCTACACCTTC. Its translation is CASSLGQGIEGYTF.

The chain uses TRBV2 and TRBJ1-2; D is unclear. The germline gives CDR1 SNHLY, CDR2 FYNNEI. V was pared by 7 bases and J by 7 bases, with 13 bases between. The CDR3 covers 12 residues. This chain's CDR3 is CASTLEGGGYTF. CDR3 sequence (DNA): TGTGCCAGCACCCTGGAGGGAGGTGGCTACACCTTC.

The chain joins TRBV11-1 to TRBJ1-5; 7 nucleotides line up with TRBD1. The V segment lost 3 bases and the J segment 0 bases; nucleotides outside the gene matches: 5. CDR1 and CDR2 from the germline V gene are SGHAT and FQDESV (reference sequence). This CDR3 is built from 16 residues. This chain's CDR3 is CASSFGTVYSNQPQHF. CDR3 bases: TGTGCCAGCAGCTTTGGGACAGTTTATAGCAATCAGCCCCAGCATTTT.

The V call is TRBV7-2, the J call TRBJ1-5; TRBD1 matches at 7 bases. Looked up from germline, CDR1 is SGHTA and CDR2 is FQGNSA. The CDR3 totals 15 residues. V lost 1 base to trimming and J lost 7 bases; unmatched junction nucleotides: 7. The chain's CDR3 is CASSLVKGAGQPQHF. CDR3 bases: TGTGCCAGCAGCTTAGTGAAGGGGGCTGGGCAGCCCCAGCATTTT.